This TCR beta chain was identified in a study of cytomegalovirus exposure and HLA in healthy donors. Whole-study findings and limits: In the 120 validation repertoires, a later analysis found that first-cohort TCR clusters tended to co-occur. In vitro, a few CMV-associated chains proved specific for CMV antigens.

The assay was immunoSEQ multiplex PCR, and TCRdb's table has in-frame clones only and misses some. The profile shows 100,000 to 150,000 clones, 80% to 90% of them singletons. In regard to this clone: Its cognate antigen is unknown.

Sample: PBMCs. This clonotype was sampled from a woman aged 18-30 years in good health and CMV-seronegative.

The DNA of the CDR3 is TGCGCCACCCGGTCGGGACAGGTGAACACTGAAGCTTTCTTT. It is translated as CATRSGQVNTEAFF. The gene calls are TRBV4-1 and TRBJ1-1, with 8 nucleotides matching TRBD1. J was trimmed by 0 bases and V by 10 bases; bases with no gene match: 7. Germline CDR1 and CDR2: MGHRA and YSYEKL. The CDR3 extends over 14 amino acids.